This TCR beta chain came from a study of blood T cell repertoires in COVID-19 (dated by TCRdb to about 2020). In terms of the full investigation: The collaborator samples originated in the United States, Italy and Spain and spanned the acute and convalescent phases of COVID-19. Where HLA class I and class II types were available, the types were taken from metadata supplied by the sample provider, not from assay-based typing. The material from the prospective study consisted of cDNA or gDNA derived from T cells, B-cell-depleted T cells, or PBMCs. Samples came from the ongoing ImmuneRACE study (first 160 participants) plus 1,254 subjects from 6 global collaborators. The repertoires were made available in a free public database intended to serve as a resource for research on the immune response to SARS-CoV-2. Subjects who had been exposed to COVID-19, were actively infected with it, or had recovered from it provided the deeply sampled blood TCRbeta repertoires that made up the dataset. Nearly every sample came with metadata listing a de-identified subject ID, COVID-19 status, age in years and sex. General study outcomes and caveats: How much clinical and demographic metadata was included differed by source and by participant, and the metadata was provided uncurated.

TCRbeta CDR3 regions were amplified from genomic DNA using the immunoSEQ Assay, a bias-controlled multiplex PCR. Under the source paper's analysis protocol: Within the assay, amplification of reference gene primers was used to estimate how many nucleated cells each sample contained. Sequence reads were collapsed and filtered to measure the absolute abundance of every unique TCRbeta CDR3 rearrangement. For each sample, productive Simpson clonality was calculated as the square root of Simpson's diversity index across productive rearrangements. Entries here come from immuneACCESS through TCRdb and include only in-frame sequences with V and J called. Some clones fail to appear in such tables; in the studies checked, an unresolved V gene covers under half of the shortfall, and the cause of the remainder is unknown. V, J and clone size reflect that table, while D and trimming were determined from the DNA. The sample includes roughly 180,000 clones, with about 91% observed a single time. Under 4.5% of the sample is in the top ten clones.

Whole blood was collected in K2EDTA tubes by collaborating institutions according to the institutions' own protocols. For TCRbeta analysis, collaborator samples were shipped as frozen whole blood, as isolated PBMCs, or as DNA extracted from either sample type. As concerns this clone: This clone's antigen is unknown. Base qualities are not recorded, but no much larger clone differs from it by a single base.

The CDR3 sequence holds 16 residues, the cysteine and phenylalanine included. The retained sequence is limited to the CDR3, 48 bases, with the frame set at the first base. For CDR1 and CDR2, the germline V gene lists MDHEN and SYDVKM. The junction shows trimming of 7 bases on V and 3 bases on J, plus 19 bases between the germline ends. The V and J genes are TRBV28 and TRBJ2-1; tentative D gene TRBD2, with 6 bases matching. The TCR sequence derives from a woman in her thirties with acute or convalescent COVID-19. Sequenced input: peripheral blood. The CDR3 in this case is CASMMVGGVDYNEQFF. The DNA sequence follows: TGTGCCAGCATGATGGTGGGGGGTGTAGACTACAATGAGCAGTTCTTC.